This note documents a single TCR beta chain sequence. What it binds is not known. This specimen belongs to a study of T cell responses to AZD1222 COVID-19 vaccine. Sequencing was performed with immunoSEQ multiplex PCR; in TCRdb, only in-frame clones are kept and a portion is missing. The top ten clones hold 6.3% of a sample with around 85,000 clones, 80% to 90% of them seen once. Study-wide results and limits: Spike regions recognized by vaccine-associated CD4 TCRs spanned the protein, led by 160-218 and 743-854. Spike-specific TCR breadth and depth were elevated following two AZD1222 doses. Targets within unmutated variant regions were reportedly found for nearly half of spike-specific TCRs. Possibly, clonal diversity was underestimated; donors were largely white British and included more females.

V gave up 1 base and J gave up 9 bases; unmatched junction bases: 1. This CDR3 contains 13 residues. Germline CDR1 is GTSNPN and CDR2 is SVGIG (reference sequence). Material: peripheral blood, obtained on day 0 of AZD1222 vaccination. V gene TRBV30 combines with J gene TRBJ1-6, with 9 positions matching TRBD1. The source is an adult in good health. This CDR3 is CAWSGQGGSPLHF. The CDR3 coding sequence is TGTGCCTGGAGTGGACAGGGGGGTTCACCCCTCCACTTT.